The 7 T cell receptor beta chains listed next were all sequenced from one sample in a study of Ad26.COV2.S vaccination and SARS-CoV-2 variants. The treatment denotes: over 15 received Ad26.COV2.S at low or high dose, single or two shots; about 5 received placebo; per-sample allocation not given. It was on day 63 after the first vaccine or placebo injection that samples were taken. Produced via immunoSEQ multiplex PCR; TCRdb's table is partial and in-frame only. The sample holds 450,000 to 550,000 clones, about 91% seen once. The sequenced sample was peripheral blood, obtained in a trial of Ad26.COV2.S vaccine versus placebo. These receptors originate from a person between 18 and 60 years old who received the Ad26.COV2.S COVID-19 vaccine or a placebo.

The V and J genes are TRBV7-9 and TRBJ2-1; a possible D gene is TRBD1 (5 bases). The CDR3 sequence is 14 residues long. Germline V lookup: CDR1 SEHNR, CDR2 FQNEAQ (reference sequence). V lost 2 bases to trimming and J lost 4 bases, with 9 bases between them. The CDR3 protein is CASSLRQLYNEQFF. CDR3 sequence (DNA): TGTGCCAGCAGCTTAAGACAGTTATACAATGAGCAGTTCTTC.

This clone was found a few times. The CDR3 region has the DNA TGTGCCAGCTACGTACAGGCGGACACTGAAGCTTTCTTT. Protein: CASYVQADTEAFF. The chain links TRBV18 to TRBJ1-1; weak D call: TRBD1 (5 bases). The CDR3 length is 13 residues. Per germline, CDR1 KGHSH and CDR2 LQKENI. V lost 7 bases and J lost 3, with 12 bases in between. Full variable domain (rest looked up from reference TRBV18 and TRBJ1-1): NAGVMQNPRHLVRRRGQEARLRCSPMKGHSHVYWYRQLPEEGLKFMVYLQKENIIDESGMPKERFSAEFPKEGPSILRIQQVVRGDSAAYFCASYVQADTEAFFGQGTRLTVV.

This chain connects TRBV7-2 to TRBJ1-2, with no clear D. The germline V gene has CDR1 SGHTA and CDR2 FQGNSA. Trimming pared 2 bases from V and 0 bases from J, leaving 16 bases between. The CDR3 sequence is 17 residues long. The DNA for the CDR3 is TGTGCCAGCAGCTTAATTTGGGCCGGAAGGTCTAACTATGGCTACACCTTC. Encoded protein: CASSLIWAGRSNYGYTF.

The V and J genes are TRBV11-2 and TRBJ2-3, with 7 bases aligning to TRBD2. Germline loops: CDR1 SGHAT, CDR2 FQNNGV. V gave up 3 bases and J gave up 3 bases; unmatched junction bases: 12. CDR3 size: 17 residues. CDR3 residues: CASSLASGGGRTDTQYF. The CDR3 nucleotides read TGTGCCAGCAGCTTGGCTAGCGGCGGAGGGAGGACAGATACGCAGTATTTT.

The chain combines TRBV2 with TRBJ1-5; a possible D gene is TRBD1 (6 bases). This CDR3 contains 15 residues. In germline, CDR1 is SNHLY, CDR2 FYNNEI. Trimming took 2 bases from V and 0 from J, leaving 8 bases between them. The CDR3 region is CASSEHRDSNQPQHF. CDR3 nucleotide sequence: TGTGCCAGCAGTGAACACAGGGATAGCAATCAGCCCCAGCATTTT.

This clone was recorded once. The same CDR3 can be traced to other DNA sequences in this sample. The CDR3 reads CASSFRGNSPLHF. The CDR3 nucleotides read TGTGCCAGCAGTTTTCGGGGTAATTCACCCCTCCACTTT. The chain employs TRBV12-3 or TRBV12-4 and TRBJ1-6; no clear D gene. This CDR3 is 13 amino acids long. Trimming shortened V by 3 bases and J by 6 bases, and 6 bases separated the two germline ends.

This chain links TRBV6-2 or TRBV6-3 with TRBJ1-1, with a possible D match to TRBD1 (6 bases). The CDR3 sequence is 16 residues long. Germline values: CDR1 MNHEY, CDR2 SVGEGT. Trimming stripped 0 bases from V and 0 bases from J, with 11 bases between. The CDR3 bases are TGTGCCAGCAGTTACTCGGGGGCAGGCGTGAACACTGAAGCTTTCTTT. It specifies CASSYSGAGVNTEAFF.